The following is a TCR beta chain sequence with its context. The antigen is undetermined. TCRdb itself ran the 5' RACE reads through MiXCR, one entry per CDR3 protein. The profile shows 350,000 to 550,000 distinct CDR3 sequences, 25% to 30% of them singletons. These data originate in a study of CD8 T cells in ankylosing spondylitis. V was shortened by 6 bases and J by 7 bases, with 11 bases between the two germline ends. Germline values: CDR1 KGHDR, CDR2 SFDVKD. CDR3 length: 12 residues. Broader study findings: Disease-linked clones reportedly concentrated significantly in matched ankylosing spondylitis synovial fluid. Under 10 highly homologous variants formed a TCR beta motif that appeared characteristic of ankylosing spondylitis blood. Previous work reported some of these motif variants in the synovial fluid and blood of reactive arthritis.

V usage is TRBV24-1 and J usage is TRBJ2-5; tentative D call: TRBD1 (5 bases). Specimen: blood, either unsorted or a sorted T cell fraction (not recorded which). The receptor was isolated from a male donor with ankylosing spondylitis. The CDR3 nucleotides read TGTGCCACCAGTTCGGACATTGGGACCCAGTACTTC. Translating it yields CATSSDIGTQYF.